The rows below give T cell receptor beta chains drawn from one sample of a study of molecular identifiers for immune sequencing clone quantification. One entry per CDR3 protein, called by TCRdb with MiXCR from the PCR reads. The sample holds some 100,000 distinct CDR3 sequences, 36% seen once. The sequencing input was naive CD8+ T cells from blood, with Jurkat cell RNA spiked in. Receptor source: a human donor in good health. Some libraries in this study had Jurkat cell RNA spiked in. CDR3s leave out the opening cysteine and the closing phenylalanine or tryptophan. For some rows the clone size is stated as once, few or many, or as a class when expanded; others skip it.

few,TRBV7-9,AGGASSYNEQF
NA,TRBV4-1,ASSQSPLAGISTDTQY
NA,TRBV27,ASSYAGATNEKLF
many,TRBV3-1,ASSQTPGTFGDTQY
NA,TRBV4-2,ASSQGLLTDTQY
NA,TRBV10-3,AISSGLQETQC
few,TRBV4-1,ASSQEWKDYEQY
many,TRBV29-1,SVGQGWYEQY
many,TRBV13,ASSLGQVVPCL
NA,TRBV20-1,SARQGVSPNNEQF
NA,TRBV5-5,ASSTGTTTNEKLF
NA,TRBV7-8,ASRREQETQY
NA,TRBV6-5,ASSAANTAAF
few,TRBV19,ASSFSGARPIYNEQF
many,TRBV7-8,ASSLGQGTYQPQH
NA,TRBV2,ASRTSGRTVNEQF
many,TRBV4-1,ASRVTTNEKLF
NA,TRBV11-2,ASSFWDYNEQF
many,TRBV28,ASRSVLKNIQY
many,TRBV28,ASSHDRVRY
many,TRBV3-1,ASSRDRDQETQY
few,TRBV29-1,SVPGTGYNEQF
many,TRBV2,ASSGDSYIQY
many,TRBV5-6,ASRQETGSREKLF
NA,TRBV7-6,ASSLDPGHKDQETQY
few,TRBV20-1,SARGHPAEGFTDTQY
NA,TRBV27,ASSLIADGSYEQY
few,TRBV28,ASSLDVMGLEPQH
few,TRBV29-1,SALGQGFYEQY
NA,TRBV19,GVALSGANVLT
NA,TRBV27,ASSLSSSPGELF
many,TRBV20-1,SARGTGTPQPQH
NA,TRBV19,ASSIGPGAAYEQY
many,TRBV20-1,SAREPVLNTEAF
NA,TRBV5-4,ASSYGLNQPQH
many,TRBV20-1,SARVPERGDYEQY